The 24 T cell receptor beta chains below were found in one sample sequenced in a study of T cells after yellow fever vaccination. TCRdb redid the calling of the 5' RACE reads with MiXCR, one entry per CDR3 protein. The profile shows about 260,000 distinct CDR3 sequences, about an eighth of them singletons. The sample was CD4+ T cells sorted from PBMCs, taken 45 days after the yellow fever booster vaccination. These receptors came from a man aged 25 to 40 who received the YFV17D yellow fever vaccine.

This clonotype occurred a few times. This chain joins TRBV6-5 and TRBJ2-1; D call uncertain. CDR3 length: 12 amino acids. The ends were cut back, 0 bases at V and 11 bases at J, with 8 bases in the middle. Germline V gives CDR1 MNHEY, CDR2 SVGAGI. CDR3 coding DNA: TGTGCCAGCAGTTACTCGGGGTTACAGCAGTTCTTC. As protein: CASSYSGLQQFF.

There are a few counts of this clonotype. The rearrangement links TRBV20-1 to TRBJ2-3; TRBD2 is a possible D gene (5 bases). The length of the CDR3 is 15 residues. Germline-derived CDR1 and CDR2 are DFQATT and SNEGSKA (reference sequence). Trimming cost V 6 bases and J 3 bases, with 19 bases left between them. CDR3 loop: CSATPAERTTDTQYF. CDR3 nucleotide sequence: TGCAGTGCAACTCCCGCGGAGCGGACTACAGATACGCAGTATTTT.

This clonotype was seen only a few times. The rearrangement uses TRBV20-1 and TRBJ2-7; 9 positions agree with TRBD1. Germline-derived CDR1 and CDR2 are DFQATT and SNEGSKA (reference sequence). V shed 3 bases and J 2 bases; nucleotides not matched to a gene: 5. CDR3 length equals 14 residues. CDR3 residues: CSASDRGYAYEQYF. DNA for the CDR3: TGCAGTGCTAGTGACAGGGGGTACGCCTACGAGCAGTACTTC.

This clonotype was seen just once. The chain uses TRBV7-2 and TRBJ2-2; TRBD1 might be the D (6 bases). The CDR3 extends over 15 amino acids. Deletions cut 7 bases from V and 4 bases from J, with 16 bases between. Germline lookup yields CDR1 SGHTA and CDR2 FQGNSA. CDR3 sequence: CASISQGPGTGELFF. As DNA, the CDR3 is TGTGCCAGCATCTCCCAGGGGCCCGGCACCGGGGAGCTGTTTTTT.

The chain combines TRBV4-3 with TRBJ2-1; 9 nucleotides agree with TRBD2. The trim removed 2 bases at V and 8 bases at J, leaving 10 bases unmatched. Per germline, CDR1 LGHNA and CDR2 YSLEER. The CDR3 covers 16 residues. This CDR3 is CASSQLVAGVRYEQFF. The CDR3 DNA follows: TGCGCCAGCAGCCAACTAGTAGCGGGAGTAAGGTATGAGCAGTTCTTC.

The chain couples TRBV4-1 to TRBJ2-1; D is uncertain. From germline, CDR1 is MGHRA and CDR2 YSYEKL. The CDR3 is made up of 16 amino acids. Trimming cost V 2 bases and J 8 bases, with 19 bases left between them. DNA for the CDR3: TGCGCCAGCAGCCAACTGTCTGGTAGGCGGTTGGATGAGCAGTTCTTC. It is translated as CASSQLSGRRLDEQFF.

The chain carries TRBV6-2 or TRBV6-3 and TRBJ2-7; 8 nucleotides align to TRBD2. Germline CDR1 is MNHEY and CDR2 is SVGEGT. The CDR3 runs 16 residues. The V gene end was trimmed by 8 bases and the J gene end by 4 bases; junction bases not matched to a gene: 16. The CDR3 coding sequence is TGTGCCAGCTTCGGGGGCCGCGAGCGGGAGATTTACGAGCAGTACTTC. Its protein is CASFGGREREIYEQYF.

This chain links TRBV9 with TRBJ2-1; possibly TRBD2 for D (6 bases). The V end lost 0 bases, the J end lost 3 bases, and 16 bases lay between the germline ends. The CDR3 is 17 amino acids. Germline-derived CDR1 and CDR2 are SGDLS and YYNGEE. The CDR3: CASSVGPLPGGYNEQFF. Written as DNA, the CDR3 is TGTGCCAGCAGCGTAGGTCCCCTTCCCGGGGGCTACAATGAGCAGTTCTTC.

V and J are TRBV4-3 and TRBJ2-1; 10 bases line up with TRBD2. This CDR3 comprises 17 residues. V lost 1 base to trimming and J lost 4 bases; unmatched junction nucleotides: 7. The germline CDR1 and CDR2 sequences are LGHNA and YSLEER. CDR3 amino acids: CASSQGAGTSEYNEQFF. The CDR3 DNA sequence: TGCGCCAGCAGCCAAGGCGCCGGGACTAGCGAATACAATGAGCAGTTCTTC.

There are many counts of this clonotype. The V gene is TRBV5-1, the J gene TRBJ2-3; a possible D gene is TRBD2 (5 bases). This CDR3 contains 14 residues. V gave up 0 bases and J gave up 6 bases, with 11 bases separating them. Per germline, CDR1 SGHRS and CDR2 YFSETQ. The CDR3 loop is CASSLAGELDTQYF. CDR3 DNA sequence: TGCGCCAGCAGCTTGGCCGGGGAGCTCGATACGCAGTATTTT.

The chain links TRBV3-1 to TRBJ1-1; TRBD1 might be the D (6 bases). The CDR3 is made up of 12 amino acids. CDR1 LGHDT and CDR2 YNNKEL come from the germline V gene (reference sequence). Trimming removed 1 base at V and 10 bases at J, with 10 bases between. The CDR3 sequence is CASSQGLTGAFF. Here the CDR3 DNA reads TGTGCCAGCAGCCAAGGGCTGACAGGAGCTTTCTTT. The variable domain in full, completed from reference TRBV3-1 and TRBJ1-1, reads DTAVSQTPKYLVTQMGNDKSIKCEQNLGHDTMYWYKQDSKKFLKIMFSYNNKELIINETVPNRFSPKSPDKAHLNLHINSLELGDSAVYFCASSQGLTGAFFGQGTRLTVV.

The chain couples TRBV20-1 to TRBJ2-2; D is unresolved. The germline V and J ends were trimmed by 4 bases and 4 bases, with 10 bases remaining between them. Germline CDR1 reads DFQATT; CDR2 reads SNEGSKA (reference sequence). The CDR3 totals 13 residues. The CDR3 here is CSANKQITGELFF. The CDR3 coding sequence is TGCAGTGCTAATAAACAGATCACCGGGGAGCTGTTTTTT.

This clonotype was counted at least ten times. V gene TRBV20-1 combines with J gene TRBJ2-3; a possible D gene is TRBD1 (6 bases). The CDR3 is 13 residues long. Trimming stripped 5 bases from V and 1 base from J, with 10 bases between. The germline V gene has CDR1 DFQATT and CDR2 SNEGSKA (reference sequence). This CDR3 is CSAQGPGTDTQYF. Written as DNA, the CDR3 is TGCAGTGCTCAGGGGCCTGGCACAGATACGCAGTATTTT.

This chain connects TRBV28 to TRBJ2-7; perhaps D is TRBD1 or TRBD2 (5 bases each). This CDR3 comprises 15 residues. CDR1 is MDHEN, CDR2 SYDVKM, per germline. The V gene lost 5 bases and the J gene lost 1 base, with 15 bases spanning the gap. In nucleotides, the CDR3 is TGTGCCAGCAGTGCCCCCGGGACGGAATCCTACGAGCAGTACTTC. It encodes CASSAPGTESYEQYF.

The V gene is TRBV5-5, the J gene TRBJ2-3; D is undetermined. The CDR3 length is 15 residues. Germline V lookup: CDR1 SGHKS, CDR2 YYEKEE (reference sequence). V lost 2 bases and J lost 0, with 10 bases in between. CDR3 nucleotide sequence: TGTGCCAGCAGCTTAAGCGTGAAGAGCACAGATACGCAGTATTTT. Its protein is CASSLSVKSTDTQYF.

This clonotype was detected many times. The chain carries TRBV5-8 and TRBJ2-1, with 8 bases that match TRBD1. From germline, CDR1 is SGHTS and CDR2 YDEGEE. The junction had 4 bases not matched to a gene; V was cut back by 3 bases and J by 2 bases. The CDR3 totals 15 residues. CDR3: CASSYDRGAYNEQFF. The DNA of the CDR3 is TGTGCCAGCAGCTACGACAGGGGAGCCTACAATGAGCAGTTCTTC.

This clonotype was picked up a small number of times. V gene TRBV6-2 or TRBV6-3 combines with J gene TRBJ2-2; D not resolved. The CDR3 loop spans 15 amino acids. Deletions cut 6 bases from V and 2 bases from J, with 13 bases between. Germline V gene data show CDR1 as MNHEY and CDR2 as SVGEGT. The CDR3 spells CASSHVLANTGELFF. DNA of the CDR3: TGTGCCAGCAGCCACGTACTTGCAAACACCGGGGAGCTGTTTTTT.

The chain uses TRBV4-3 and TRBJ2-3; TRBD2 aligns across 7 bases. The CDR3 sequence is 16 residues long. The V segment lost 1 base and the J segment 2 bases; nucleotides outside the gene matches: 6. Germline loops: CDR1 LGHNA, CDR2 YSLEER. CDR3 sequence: CASSQGTSWATDTQYF. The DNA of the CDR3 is TGCGCCAGCAGCCAAGGGACTAGTTGGGCCACAGATACGCAGTATTTT.

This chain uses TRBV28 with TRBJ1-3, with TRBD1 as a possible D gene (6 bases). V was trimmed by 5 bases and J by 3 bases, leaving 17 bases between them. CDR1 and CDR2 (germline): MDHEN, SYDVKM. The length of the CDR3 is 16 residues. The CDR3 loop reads CASSPSLGGHGNTIYF. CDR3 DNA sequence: TGTGCCAGCAGTCCCAGCCTGGGGGGGCATGGAAACACCATATATTTT.

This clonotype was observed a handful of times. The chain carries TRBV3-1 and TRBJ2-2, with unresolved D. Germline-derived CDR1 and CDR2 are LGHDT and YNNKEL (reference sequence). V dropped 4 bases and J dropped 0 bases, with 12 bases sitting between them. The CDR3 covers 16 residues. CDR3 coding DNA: TGTGCCAGCAGCCTCTTTTTAGGAGCGAACACCGGGGAGCTGTTTTTT. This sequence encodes CASSLFLGANTGELFF.

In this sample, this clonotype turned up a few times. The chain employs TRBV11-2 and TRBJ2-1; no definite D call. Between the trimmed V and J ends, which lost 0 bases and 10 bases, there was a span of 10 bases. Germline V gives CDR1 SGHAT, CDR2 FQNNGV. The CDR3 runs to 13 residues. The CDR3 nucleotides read TGTGCCAGCAGCTTAGATGAGGTAGGGGAGCAGTTCTTC. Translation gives CASSLDEVGEQFF.

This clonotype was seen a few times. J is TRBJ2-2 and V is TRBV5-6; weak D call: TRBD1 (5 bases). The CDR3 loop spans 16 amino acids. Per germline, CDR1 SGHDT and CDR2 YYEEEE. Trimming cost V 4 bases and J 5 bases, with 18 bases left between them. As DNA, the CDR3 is TGTGCCAGCAGCAGGACACCTCCACGTAAGACCGGGGAGCTGTTTTTT. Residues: CASSRTPPRKTGELFF.

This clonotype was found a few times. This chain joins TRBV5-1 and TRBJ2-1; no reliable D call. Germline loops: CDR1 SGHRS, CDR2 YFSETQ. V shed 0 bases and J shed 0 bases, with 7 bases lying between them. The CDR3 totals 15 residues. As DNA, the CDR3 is TGCGCCAGCAGCTTGGATCCAGTCTCCTACAATGAGCAGTTCTTC. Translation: CASSLDPVSYNEQFF.

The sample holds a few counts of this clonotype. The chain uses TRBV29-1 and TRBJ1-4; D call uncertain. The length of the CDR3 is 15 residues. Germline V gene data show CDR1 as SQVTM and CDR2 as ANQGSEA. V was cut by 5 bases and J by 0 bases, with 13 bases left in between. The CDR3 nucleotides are TGCAGCGTTAAAGGCAGGACTTCAACTAATGAAAAACTGTTTTTT. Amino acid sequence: CSVKGRTSTNEKLFF.